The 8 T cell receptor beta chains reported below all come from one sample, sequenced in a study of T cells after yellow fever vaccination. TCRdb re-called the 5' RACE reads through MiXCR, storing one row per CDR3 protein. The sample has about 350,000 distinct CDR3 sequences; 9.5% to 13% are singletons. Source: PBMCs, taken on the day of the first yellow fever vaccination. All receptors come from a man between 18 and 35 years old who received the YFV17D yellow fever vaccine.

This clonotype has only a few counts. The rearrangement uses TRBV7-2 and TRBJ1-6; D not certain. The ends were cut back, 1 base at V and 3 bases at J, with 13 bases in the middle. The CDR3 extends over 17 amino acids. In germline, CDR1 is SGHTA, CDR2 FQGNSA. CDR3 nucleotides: TGTGCCAGCAGCTTAGTAGGGTGGACGGTCTATAATTCACCCCTCCACTTT. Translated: CASSLVGWTVYNSPLHF.

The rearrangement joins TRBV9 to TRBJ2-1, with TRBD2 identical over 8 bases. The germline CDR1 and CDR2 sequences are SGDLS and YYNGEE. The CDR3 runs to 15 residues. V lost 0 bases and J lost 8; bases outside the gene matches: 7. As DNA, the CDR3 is TGTGCCAGCAGCGTAGTCGGGGGGGGCGGGGATGAGCAGTTCTTC. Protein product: CASSVVGGGGDEQFF.

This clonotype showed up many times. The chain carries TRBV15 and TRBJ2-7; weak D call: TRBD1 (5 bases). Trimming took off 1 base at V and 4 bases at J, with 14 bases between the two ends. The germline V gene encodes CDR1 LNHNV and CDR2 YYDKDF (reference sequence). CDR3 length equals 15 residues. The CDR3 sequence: CATSRVPRDPYEQYF. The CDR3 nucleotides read TGTGCCACCAGCAGAGTTCCCAGGGATCCATACGAGCAGTACTTC.

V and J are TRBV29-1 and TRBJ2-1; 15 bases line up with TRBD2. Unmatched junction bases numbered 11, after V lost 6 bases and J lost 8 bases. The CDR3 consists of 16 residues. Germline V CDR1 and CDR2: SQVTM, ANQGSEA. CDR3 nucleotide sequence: TGCAGCGTCCAAGGGGGACTAGCGGGGGGTGGCGATGAGCAGTTCTTC. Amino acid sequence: CSVQGGLAGGGDEQFF.

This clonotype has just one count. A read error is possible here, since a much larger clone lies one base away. The CDR3 sequence: CASSLGLDYSYTF. In nucleotides, the CDR3 is TGTGCCAGCAGCTTAGGGTTGGACTATAGCTACACCTTC. J is TRBJ1-2 and V is TRBV7-2; D unresolved. Germline lookup yields CDR1 SGHTA and CDR2 FQGNSA. CDR3 size: 13 residues.

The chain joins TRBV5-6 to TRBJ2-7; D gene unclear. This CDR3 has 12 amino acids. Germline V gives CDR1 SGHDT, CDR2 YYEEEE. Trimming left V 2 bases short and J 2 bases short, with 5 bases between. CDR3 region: CASSFATYEQYF. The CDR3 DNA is TGTGCCAGCAGCTTTGCGACCTACGAGCAGTACTTC.

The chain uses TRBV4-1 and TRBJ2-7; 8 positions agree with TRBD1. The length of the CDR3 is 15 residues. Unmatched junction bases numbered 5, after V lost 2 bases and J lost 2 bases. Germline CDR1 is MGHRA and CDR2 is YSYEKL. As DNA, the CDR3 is TGCGCCAGCAGCCAATTGACAGGGGTGGCCTACGAGCAGTACGTC. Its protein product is CASSQLTGVAYEQYV.

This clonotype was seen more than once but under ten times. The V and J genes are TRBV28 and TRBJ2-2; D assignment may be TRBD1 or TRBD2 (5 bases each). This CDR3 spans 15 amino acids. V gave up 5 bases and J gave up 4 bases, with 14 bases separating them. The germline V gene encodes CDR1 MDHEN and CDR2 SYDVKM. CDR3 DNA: TGTGCCAGCAGTCCGTGGGACCGGGGCACCGGGGAGCTGTTTTTT. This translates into CASSPWDRGTGELFF.